This T cell receptor beta chain stems from a study of siplizumab effects on memory and regulatory T cells. Remarks on this clone: Its target is not known.

The CDR3 consists of 14 residues. Germline assignment: CDR1 SGDLS and CDR2 YYNGEE. The germline V and J ends were trimmed by 0 bases and 7 bases, with 8 bases remaining between them. General study points: A naive or memory phenotype could not be assigned to roughly 80-97% of the proliferating CD4+ or CD8+ clones. Naive T cells were seen as more diverse than memory cells and as major alloresponse contributors.

The data were produced by immunoSEQ multiplex PCR, yet TCRdb's version contains in-frame clones alone and is incomplete. The sample comprises fewer than 100,000 clones, approximately 95% of which are singletons, and about 18% rests with the top ten. The sample comprised CD8+ T cells sorted from blood. The source of this sequence is a human donor in good health. The J gene is TRBJ1-6, the V gene TRBV9, with D maybe TRBD1 (5 bases). CDR3 nucleotides: TGTGCCAGCAGCGTAGGGGACCGAAATTCACCCCTCCACTTT. Protein product: CASSVGDRNSPLHF.